The 17 T cell receptor beta chains listed next were all sequenced from one sample in a study of response to subunit inactivated influenza vaccine. TCRdb redid the calling of the RT-PCR reads with MiXCR, one entry per CDR3 protein. Of around 650,000 distinct CDR3 sequences listed, approximately 14% were seen once; the top ten hold about 9.9%. Sequenced here: PBMCs from blood, sampled about 12 days after vaccination. The receptors originated from a man in his forties or fifties who received an inactivated influenza vaccine.

The chain links TRBV12-3 or TRBV12-4 to TRBJ2-2; D possibly corresponds to TRBD1 (5 bases). This CDR3 has 16 amino acids. Trimming stripped 5 bases from V and 0 bases from J, with 13 bases between. The CDR3: CASSPLRRANTGELFF. The CDR3 DNA reads as TGTGCCAGCAGTCCGCTGCGCAGGGCGAACACCGGGGAGCTGTTTTTT.

The chain is built from TRBV28 and TRBJ2-1, with D perhaps matching TRBD2 (6 bases). CDR3 size: 15 residues. Deletions cut 3 bases from V and 1 base from J, with 10 bases between. Looked up from germline, CDR1 is MDHEN and CDR2 is SYDVKM. The CDR3 region has the DNA TGTGCCAGCAGTTTTTTCGGGAGATCCTACAATGAGCAGTTCTTC. Translation: CASSFFGRSYNEQFF. Full variable domain (outside the CDR3, taken from reference TRBV28 and TRBJ2-1): DVKVTQSSRYLVKRTGEKVFLECVQDMDHENMFWYRQDPGLGLRLIYFSYDVKMKEKGDIPEGYSVSREKKERFSLILESASTNQTSMYLCASSFFGRSYNEQFFGPGTRLTVL.

This clonotype was counted ten times or more. The DNA of the CDR3 is TGTGCCAGCAGCTCAGGGCCCACTATACAGGGGTCTGAAGCTTTCTTT. Translated: CASSSGPTIQGSEAFF. The rearrangement uses TRBV7-6 and TRBJ1-1, with 7 bases fitting TRBD1. J lost 6 bases, V lost 4 bases, and 14 bases had no gene match. Germline V lookup: CDR1 SGHVS, CDR2 FNYEAQ. The CDR3 extends over 16 amino acids.

The chain links TRBV11-2 to TRBJ1-1, with D possibly TRBD1 on 5 matching bases. CDR3 length: 13 residues. Trimming left V 3 bases short and J 4 bases short, with 9 bases between. Germline V CDR1 and CDR2: SGHAT, FQNNGV. CDR3: CASSFPGRTEAFF. The CDR3 nucleotides read TGTGCCAGCAGCTTTCCGGGGCGCACTGAAGCTTTCTTT.

The table lists this clonotype with a few counts. The rearrangement joins TRBV20-1 to TRBJ2-5; D may be TRBD1 or TRBD2 (6 bases each). CDR1 and CDR2 (germline): DFQATT, SNEGSKA (reference sequence). V lost 0 bases, J lost 5 bases, and 16 bases lay in between. The length of the CDR3 is 15 residues. DNA for the CDR3: TGCAGTGCTAGAGATCTCAGGGGAGGAATGGAGACCCAGTACTTC. It is translated as CSARDLRGGMETQYF.

In this sample, this clonotype turned up a few times. This chain connects TRBV20-1 to TRBJ2-3, with 12 bases fitting TRBD2. This CDR3 comprises 15 residues. Germline lookup yields CDR1 DFQATT and CDR2 SNEGSKA (reference sequence). J was trimmed by 0 bases and V by 7 bases; bases with no gene match: 5. This CDR3 is CSGYLAGGSTDTQYF. The CDR3 nucleotides read TGCAGTGGCTATCTAGCGGGAGGGAGCACAGATACGCAGTATTTT.

The sample holds many counts of this clonotype. This rearrangement joins TRBV7-9 to TRBJ2-7; D perhaps matches TRBD2 (6 bases). Trimming pared 4 bases from V and 4 bases from J, leaving 14 bases between. The CDR3 has 14 residues. Germline CDR1 reads SEHNR; CDR2 reads FQNEAQ (reference sequence). The CDR3 sequence: CASSSGTGLYEQYF. The DNA for the CDR3 is TGTGCCAGCAGCTCCGGGACTGGCTTGTACGAGCAGTACTTC.

Many counts were recorded for this clonotype. At one end, the junction sequence differs from germline, possibly due to a read error. The chain recombines TRBV5-1 with TRBJ2-3; D not resolved. The CDR3 runs 13 residues. The V gene's germline CDR1 is SGHRS and CDR2 YFSETQ. In nucleotides, the CDR3 is TGTGCCAGCAGTTTCAGATCCACAGATACGCAGTATTTT. Protein sequence: CASSFRSTDTQYF.

This clonotype was observed many times. V usage is TRBV12-3 or TRBV12-4 and J usage is TRBJ2-5; D assignment may be TRBD1 or TRBD2 (5 bases each). V was trimmed by 5 bases and J by 3 bases, leaving 13 bases between them. CDR3 length: 14 residues. CDR3 nucleotide sequence: TGTGCCAGCAGTCGGGCCGGGACGGAAGAGACCCAGTACTTC. This sequence encodes CASSRAGTEETQYF.

This clonotype was recorded many times. The V gene is TRBV7-2, the J gene TRBJ2-7; D possibly corresponds to TRBD2 (5 bases). Germline V gene lookup returns CDR1 SGHTA and CDR2 FQGNSA. The V gene lost 1 base and the J gene lost 0 bases, with 7 bases spanning the gap. The CDR3 is made up of 14 amino acids. This CDR3 is CASSLVGSSYEQYF. The CDR3 DNA is TGTGCCAGCAGCTTAGTAGGGAGCTCCTACGAGCAGTACTTC.

This clonotype has more than one count but fewer than ten. The chain combines TRBV27 with TRBJ2-3; D might be TRBD2 (5 bases). Looked up from germline, CDR1 is MNHEY and CDR2 is SMNVEV (reference sequence). Trimming stripped 5 bases from V and 4 bases from J, with 16 bases between. The CDR3 consists of 15 residues. CDR3 DNA: TGTGCCAGCAGTCTACTATACGGGGTCCCAGATACGCAGTATTTT. Encoded protein: CASSLLYGVPDTQYF.

The J gene is TRBJ1-1, the V gene TRBV2; D is perhaps TRBD1 (5 bases). CDR1 is SNHLY, CDR2 FYNNEI, per germline. The CDR3 contains 12 residues. V lost 4 bases and J 6 bases, leaving 9 bases between the germline ends. CDR3 DNA sequence: TGTGCCAGCAGTGTTGGAGGGGCTGAAGCTTTCTTT. Protein: CASSVGGAEAFF.

In its sample, this clonotype was seen a few times. The chain couples TRBV11-2 to TRBJ2-3; 8 bases fit TRBD1. V shed 2 bases, J shed 5 bases, and the junction held 15 bases outside the gene matches. This CDR3 is 18 amino acids long. Germline V gene sequence: CDR1 SGHAT, CDR2 FQNNGV. CDR3: CASSLTPADRALGDTQYF. The CDR3 DNA sequence: TGTGCCAGCAGCTTAACTCCGGCGGACAGGGCTCTGGGAGATACGCAGTATTTT.

A remark on this clonotype: A much larger clone lies a single base off, so this may be a read error. CDR3 DNA: TGTGCCAGCAGTTTCGGGGTACGGGATCAGCCCCAGCATTTT. It yields the protein CASSFGVRDQPQHF. The V call is TRBV28, the J call TRBJ1-5; no clear D gene. The V gene lost 3 bases and the J gene lost 5 bases, with 11 bases spanning the gap. In germline, CDR1 is MDHEN, CDR2 SYDVKM. There are 14 residues in the CDR3.

The chain has TRBV18 and TRBJ2-7; 7 positions agree with TRBD1. Germline V lookup: CDR1 KGHSH, CDR2 LQKENI. The CDR3 sequence is 15 residues long. V shed 2 bases and J 5 bases; nucleotides not matched to a gene: 9. Here the CDR3 DNA reads TGTGCCAGCTCACCAGCTCAGGGGGTTGGCCACGAGCAGTACTTC. Amino acid sequence: CASSPAQGVGHEQYF.

This clonotype was detected a few times. J is TRBJ2-1 and V is TRBV18, with TRBD1 as a possible D gene (5 bases). CDR1 KGHSH and CDR2 LQKENI come from the germline V gene. This CDR3 has 12 residues. V was trimmed by 4 bases and J by 8 bases, leaving 9 bases between them. Here the CDR3 reads CASSLIGDEQFF. The CDR3 DNA is TGTGCCAGCTCACTCATAGGGGATGAGCAGTTCTTC.

This clonotype was detected a few times. The rearrangement links TRBV6-2 or TRBV6-3 to TRBJ1-5; D might be TRBD1 (5 bases). This CDR3 has 15 residues. V shed 2 bases and J shed 1 base, with 9 bases lying between them. CDR1 MNHEY and CDR2 SVGEGT come from the germline V gene. The CDR3 DNA reads as TGTGCCAGCAGTTACACAGGTGCCAGCAATCAGCCCCAGCATTTT. Translated, it gives CASSYTGASNQPQHF.